The 20 T cell receptor beta chains below all came from one sample that was sequenced in a study of T cells in localized non-small cell lung cancer. This table comes from immunoSEQ multiplex PCR, and its TCRdb copy is limited to in-frame clones, with some not included. The data show around 26,000 clones, around nine tenths seen once. The sequencing used peripheral blood, collected before any cancer treatment. These receptors were taken from a female donor at least 60 years old with stage II squamous cell lung carcinoma.

The chain combines TRBV2 with TRBJ2-7, with D hard to call. CDR1 is SNHLY, CDR2 FYNNEI, per germline. V was pared by 4 bases and J by 6 bases, with 7 bases between. This CDR3 has 11 residues. The CDR3 nucleotides are TGTGCCAGCAGTGCGTTTTTCGAGCAGTACTTC. It encodes CASSAFFEQYF.

V gene TRBV5-1 combines with J gene TRBJ2-3, with TRBD2 matching over 10 bases. Germline CDR1 SGHRS, CDR2 YFSETQ. This CDR3 region has 16 residues. After removal of 0 bases from V and 6 bases from J, the junction contained 7 bases not matched to a gene. For the CDR3, the DNA is TGCGCCAGCAGCTTGGTGCTAGCGGGAGATGGGGATACGCAGTATTTT. It translates to CASSLVLAGDGDTQYF.

The chain joins TRBV28 to TRBJ1-5; possibly TRBD1 for D (5 bases). This CDR3 region has 13 residues. Germline V gene sequence: CDR1 MDHEN, CDR2 SYDVKM. V lost 7 bases and J lost 4, with 11 bases in between. In DNA form, the CDR3 reads TGTGCCAGCAACCGCCAGGGAAATCAGCCCCAGCATTTT. It is translated as CASNRQGNQPQHF.

The rearrangement links TRBV5-5 to TRBJ1-1; D is possibly TRBD1 (6 bases). This CDR3 region has 15 residues. Trimming cost V 3 bases and J 8 bases, with 20 bases left between them. Germline CDR1 and CDR2: SGHKS and YYEKEE (reference sequence). The CDR3 loop is CASSSWDKGTEEAFF. In DNA, the CDR3 is TGTGCCAGCAGCTCATGGGACAAGGGGACGGAGGAAGCTTTCTTT.

The rearrangement uses TRBV6-1 and TRBJ1-1; D gene ambiguous. In germline, CDR1 is MNHNS, CDR2 SASEGT. This CDR3 comprises 15 residues. Trimming removed 1 base at V and 5 bases at J, with 14 bases between. The CDR3 spells CASSEGWNGRTEAFF. The DNA of the CDR3 is TGTGCCAGCAGTGAAGGGTGGAACGGACGTACTGAAGCTTTCTTT.

The V call is TRBV7-2, the J call TRBJ1-1; 7 bases agree with TRBD1. V lost 1 base, J lost 1 base, and 15 bases stayed unmatched. The germline V gene has CDR1 SGHTA and CDR2 FQGNSA. CDR3 length: 19 amino acids. CDR3 amino acids: CASSLVPPGGNNPNTEAFF. The CDR3 coding sequence is TGTGCCAGCAGCTTAGTTCCTCCAGGGGGGAATAACCCGAACACTGAAGCTTTCTTT.

The CDR3, as DNA: TGTGCCATCAGTGTTGGGACAGGGGAATTCAATGAGCAGTTCTTC. It is translated as CAISVGTGEFNEQFF. The V call is TRBV10-3, the J call TRBJ2-1; 10 bases line up with TRBD1. The germline CDR1 and CDR2 sequences are ENHRY and SYGVKD. The length of the CDR3 is 15 residues. V lost 4 bases and J lost 6; bases outside the gene matches: 6.

V is TRBV28 and J is TRBJ2-7; TRBD2 agrees at 10 bases. With V trimmed by 6 bases and J by 0 bases, 5 bases remained unmatched. CDR1 is MDHEN and CDR2 is SYDVKM in the germline V gene. CDR3 length equals 15 residues. The CDR3 bases are TGTGCCAGCAGCCGGACTAGCGGCAGCTCCTACGAGCAGTACTTC. Its translation is CASSRTSGSSYEQYF.

The chain uses TRBV5-6 and TRBJ1-6; D is unresolved. The germline gives CDR1 SGHDT, CDR2 YYEEEE. The CDR3 loop spans 18 amino acids. V gave up 4 bases and J gave up 0 bases, with 17 bases separating them. In nucleotides, the CDR3 is TGTGCCAGCAGCCTCGGACGAGACGCGAGCTCCTATAATTCACCCCTCCACTTT. This translates into CASSLGRDASSYNSPLHF.

The V and J genes are TRBV7-2 and TRBJ2-3; unclear D gene. V gave up 0 bases and J gave up 7 bases, with 8 bases separating them. Germline CDR1 SGHTA, CDR2 FQGNSA. CDR3 length: 13 residues. The CDR3 coding sequence is TGTGCCAGCAGCTTAGCGGCGGCCAATACGCAGTATTTT. The encoded protein is CASSLAAANTQYF.

The chain links TRBV14 to TRBJ1-3; D not certain. V was clipped by 1 base and J by 3 bases, with 4 bases between them. The CDR3 runs to 13 residues. The germline gives CDR1 SGHDN, CDR2 FVKESK. CDR3 amino acids: CASSQVFGNTIYF. CDR3 DNA: TGTGCCAGCAGCCAAGTCTTTGGAAACACCATATATTTT.

J is TRBJ1-2 and V is TRBV5-4; D unresolved. Trimming removed 4 bases at V and 0 bases at J, with 19 bases between. CDR1 and CDR2 from the germline V gene are SGHNT and YYREEE (reference sequence). The length of the CDR3 is 17 residues. The CDR3 sequence: CASSNPGLLGSNYGYTF. DNA of the CDR3: TGTGCCAGCAGCAACCCTGGCCTTTTAGGGTCTAACTATGGCTACACCTTC. The full variable domain, its missing parts supplied by reference TRBV5-4 and TRBJ1-2, is ETGVTQSPTHLIKTRGQQVTLRCSSQSGHNTVSWYQQALGQGPQFIFQYYREEENGRGNFPPRFSGLQFPNYSSELNVNALELDDSALYLCASSNPGLLGSNYGYTFGSGTRLTVV.

The V gene is TRBV5-1, the J gene TRBJ1-5; 9 bases fit TRBD1. Germline CDR1 is SGHRS and CDR2 is YFSETQ. Germline trimming cut 5 bases from V and 1 base from J; bases unmatched to any gene: 4. The CDR3 is 15 amino acids. The CDR3 DNA reads TGCGCCAGCAGTGACGGACAGGGGAGCAATCAGCCCCAGCATTTT. Its translation: CASSDGQGSNQPQHF.

The rearrangement joins TRBV5-1 to TRBJ2-5; 14 bases fit TRBD2. Germline CDR1 reads SGHRS; CDR2 reads YFSETQ. V gave up 2 bases and J gave up 3 bases; unmatched junction bases: 6. The CDR3 totals 17 residues. The CDR3 region is CASSLGLAGGIEETQYF. CDR3 DNA sequence: TGCGCCAGCAGCTTAGGACTAGCGGGAGGAATCGAAGAGACCCAGTACTTC.

The rearrangement links TRBV5-6 to TRBJ2-3, with a possible D match to TRBD2 (6 bases). With 3 bases removed from V and 3 bases from J, the gap between germline ends came to 20 bases. CDR1 and CDR2 from the germline V gene are SGHDT and YYEEEE. CDR3 size: 17 residues. CDR3 DNA sequence: TGTGCCAGCAGCTCTTGGGTTGGGGCTAGCGCTACAGATACGCAGTATTTT. Its translation is CASSSWVGASATDTQYF.

J is TRBJ2-5 and V is TRBV5-4; 8 nucleotides align to TRBD2. The germline CDR1 and CDR2 sequences are SGHNT and YYREEE (reference sequence). The CDR3 has 12 amino acids. The V gene end was trimmed by 2 bases and the J gene end by 14 bases; junction bases not matched to a gene: 8. The CDR3 protein is CASSFGGEGGYF. The CDR3 coding sequence is TGTGCCAGCAGCTTCGGGGGGGAGGGTGGATACTTC.

This chain links TRBV19 with TRBJ2-7, with D perhaps TRBD2 (5 bases). CDR3 length: 12 amino acids. Per germline, CDR1 LNHDA and CDR2 SQIVND (reference sequence). The V end lost 3 bases, the J end lost 7 bases, and 10 bases lay between the germline ends. Here the CDR3 DNA reads TGTGCCAGTAGTATCAAATCGGGGGAGCAGTACTTC. This sequence encodes CASSIKSGEQYF.

The rearrangement uses TRBV6-5 and TRBJ2-3; D is unresolved. Germline lookup yields CDR1 MNHEY and CDR2 SVGAGI. The CDR3 totals 11 residues. Trimming removed 6 bases at V and 4 bases at J, with 5 bases between. CDR3 amino acids: CASRGPDTQYF. The DNA for the CDR3 is TGTGCCAGCAGGGGTCCAGATACGCAGTATTTT.

This chain uses TRBV11-1 with TRBJ2-5; D is possibly TRBD1 (7 bases). There are 15 residues in the CDR3. V shed 5 bases and J shed 4 bases, with 17 bases lying between them. CDR1 and CDR2 (germline): SGHAT, FQDESV (reference sequence). The CDR3 region has the DNA TGTGCCAGCAGCCTCTTAGGACAGGAGGGAGAGACCCAGTACTTC. Amino acids: CASSLLGQEGETQYF.

The chain couples TRBV4-3 to TRBJ1-3; 7 positions agree with TRBD1. The V gene end was trimmed by 3 bases and the J gene end by 0 bases; junction bases not matched to a gene: 5. CDR3 size: 16 residues. Germline V gene data show CDR1 as LGHNA and CDR2 as YSLEER. The CDR3 reads CASSQYRDSSGNTIYF. For the CDR3, the DNA is TGCGCCAGCAGCCAGTACCGGGACAGCTCTGGAAACACCATATATTTT.